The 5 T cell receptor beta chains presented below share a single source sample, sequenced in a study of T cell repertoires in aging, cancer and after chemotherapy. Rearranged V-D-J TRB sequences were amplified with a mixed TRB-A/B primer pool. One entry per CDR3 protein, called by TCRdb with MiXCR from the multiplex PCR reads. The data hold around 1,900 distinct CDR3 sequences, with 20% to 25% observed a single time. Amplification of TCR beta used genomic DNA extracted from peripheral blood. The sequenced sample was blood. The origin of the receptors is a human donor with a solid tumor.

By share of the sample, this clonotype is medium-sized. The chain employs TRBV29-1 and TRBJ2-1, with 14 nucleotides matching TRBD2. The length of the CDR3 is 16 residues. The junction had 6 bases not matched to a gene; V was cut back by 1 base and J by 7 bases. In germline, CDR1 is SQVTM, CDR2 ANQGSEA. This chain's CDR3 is CSVEGSGLAGGNEQFF. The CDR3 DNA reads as TGCAGCGTTGAAGGAAGTGGACTAGCGGGAGGAAATGAGCAGTTCTTC.

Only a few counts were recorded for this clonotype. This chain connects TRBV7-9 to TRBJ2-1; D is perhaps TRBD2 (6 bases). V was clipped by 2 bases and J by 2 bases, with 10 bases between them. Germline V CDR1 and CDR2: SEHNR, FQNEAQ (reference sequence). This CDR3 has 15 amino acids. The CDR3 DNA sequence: TGTGCCAGCAGCTTACTAGCGCTCGCCTACAATGAGCAGTTCTTC. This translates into CASSLLALAYNEQFF.

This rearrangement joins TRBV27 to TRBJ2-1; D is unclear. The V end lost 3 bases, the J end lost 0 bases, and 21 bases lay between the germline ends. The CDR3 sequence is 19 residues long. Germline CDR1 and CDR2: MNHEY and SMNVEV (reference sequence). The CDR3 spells CASSFHPFRSSTSYNEQFF. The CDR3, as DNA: TGTGCCAGCAGTTTTCACCCTTTCAGGAGCTCCACCTCCTACAATGAGCAGTTCTTC.

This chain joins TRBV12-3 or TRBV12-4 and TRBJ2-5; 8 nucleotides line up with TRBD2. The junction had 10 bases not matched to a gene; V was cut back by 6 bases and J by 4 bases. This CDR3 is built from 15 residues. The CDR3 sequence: CASSSGTRGGETQYF. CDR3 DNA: TGTGCCAGCAGCTCCGGAACCCGGGGGGGAGAGACCCAGTACTTC.

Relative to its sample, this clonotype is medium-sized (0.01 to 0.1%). The CDR3 loop is CASSEGLAGPTLETQYF. The CDR3 DNA reads TGTGCCAGCAGCGAGGGACTAGCGGGACCCACTCTCGAGACCCAGTACTTC. The rearrangement uses TRBV5-6 and TRBJ2-5; 13 bases fit TRBD2. Germline-derived CDR1 and CDR2 are SGHDT and YYEEEE. V was clipped by 4 bases and J by 5 bases; unmatched bases: 11. The CDR3 length is 17 residues. Filled out from reference TRBV5-6 and TRBJ2-5, the complete variable domain reads DAGVTQSPTHLIKTRGQQVTLRCSPKSGHDTVSWYQQALGQGPQFIFQYYEEEERQRGNFPDRFSGHQFPNYSSELNVNALLLGDSALYLCASSEGLAGPTLETQYFGPGTRLLVL.